This T cell receptor (beta chain) was identified during a study of T cell repertoires in cytomegalovirus infection. Study-wide background: Public TCR beta signatures indicated both CMV infection and matching HLA type.

TCRdb ran MiXCR on the reads and lists one entry per CDR3 protein. The sample contains 250,000 or so distinct CDR3 sequences, over 15% of which appear only once. The CDR3 covers 13 residues. Trimming shortened V by 8 bases and J by 2 bases, and 13 bases separated the two germline ends. Germline values: CDR1 ENHRY, CDR2 SYGVKD. Material: CD8+ T cells from PBMCs. This TCR came from a human donor in good health (CMV status not recorded). Some clones in this sample may be carry-over from other donors' samples. The chain combines TRBV10-3 with TRBJ2-7, with D uncertain. As DNA, the CDR3 is TGTGCCATCGGCTCTGCCACGACCTACGAGCAGTACTTC. It encodes CAIGSATTYEQYF.